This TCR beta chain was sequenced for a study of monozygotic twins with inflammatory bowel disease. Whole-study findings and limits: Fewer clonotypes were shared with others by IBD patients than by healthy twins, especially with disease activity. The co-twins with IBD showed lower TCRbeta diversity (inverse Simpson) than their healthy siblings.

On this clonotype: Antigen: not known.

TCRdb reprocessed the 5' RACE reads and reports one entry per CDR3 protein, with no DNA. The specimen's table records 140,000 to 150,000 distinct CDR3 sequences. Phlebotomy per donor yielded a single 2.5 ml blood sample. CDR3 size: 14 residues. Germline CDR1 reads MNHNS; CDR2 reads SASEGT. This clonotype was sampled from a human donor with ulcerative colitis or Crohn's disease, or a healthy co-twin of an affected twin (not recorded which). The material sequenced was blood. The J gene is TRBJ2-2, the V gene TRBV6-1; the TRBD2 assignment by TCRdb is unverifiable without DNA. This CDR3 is CATRTSGGSGELFF.